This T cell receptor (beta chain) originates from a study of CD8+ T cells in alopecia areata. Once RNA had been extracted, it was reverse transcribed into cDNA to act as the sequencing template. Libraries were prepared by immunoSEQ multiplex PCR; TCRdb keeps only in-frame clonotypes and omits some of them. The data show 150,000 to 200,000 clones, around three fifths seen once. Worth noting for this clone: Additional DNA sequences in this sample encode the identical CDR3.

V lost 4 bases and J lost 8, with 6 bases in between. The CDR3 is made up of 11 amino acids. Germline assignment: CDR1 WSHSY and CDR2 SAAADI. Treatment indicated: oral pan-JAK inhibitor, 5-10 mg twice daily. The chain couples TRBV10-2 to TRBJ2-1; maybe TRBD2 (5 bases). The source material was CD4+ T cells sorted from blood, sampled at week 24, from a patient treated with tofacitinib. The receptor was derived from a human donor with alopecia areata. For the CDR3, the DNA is TGCGCCAGCAGTGGGGGAGATGAGCAGTTCTTC. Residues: CASSGGDEQFF.